This T cell receptor (beta chain) was profiled in a study of beta chain features in type 1 diabetes (dated by TCRdb to the late 2010s). Broadly, across the study: No differences in mean age, gender distribution, total cell number or subset yield were found between patients and healthy donors. Regulatory and stem cell-like memory subsets were obtained from only 8 patients and roughly eight healthy donors, while naive and central memory subsets were obtained from all 30 or so donors. The study compared TCRB repertoires of sorted circulating CD4+ T cell subsets between recently diagnosed type 1 diabetes patients and matched healthy donors. A total of 90 million to 120 million sorted cells were examined across all samples, and a strong correlation was observed between cell number per subset and RNA yield.

This clone showed up just a few times. Its antigen specificity is not known. One base away there is no much larger clone; base qualities are not given. Each donor gave one peripheral blood draw, averaging roughly 100 mL, which was collected into heparinised tubes. A BD FACSAria II was used to sort naive, central memory, regulatory and stem cell-like memory CD4+ T cells with a panel that included CD45RO, CCR7, CD25, CD127, CD95 and CD27. Every sorted population had a purity above 95%. Right away, PBMCs were isolated by Lymphoprep density gradient centrifugation and were stained directly, with no culture step. So that batch effects would be minimized, each experiment stained and sorted samples in pairs, pairing one healthy donor with one patient. The entire amount of isolated RNA was reverse transcribed using the High Capacity cDNA Reverse Transcription Kit, so the sequenced TCRB transcripts were expressed ones. Naive, central memory and regulatory T cell samples underwent deep immunoSEQ sequencing, averaging roughly 3.5 million total reads per sample. Sorted cells were lysed in RLT buffer and RNA was extracted with DNase-treated RNeasy Micro or Mini kits, depending on cell number. To prevent cross-contamination, each cell subset was processed individually, whereas patient and healthy donor samples were processed jointly. Using the immunoSEQ multiplex PCR, TCRB sequences were amplified from cDNA into 87-bp fragments spanning the CDR3 region. Sequencing of the amplicons was done on the Illumina HiSeq platform. Under the source paper's analysis protocol: PCR bias was corrected computationally using synthetic template baselines, and reads within Hamming distance 2 were collapsed, with unmergeable singletons discarded. Reads were aligned against IMGT to assign V, D and J genes, CDR3 length and insertions or deletions at six rearrangement sites. Within each subset, clonotype counts were normalized to the number of sorted cells before true diversity and Gini coefficients were calculated with the tcR R package. The overlap coefficient, calculated on TCRB nucleotide sequences, was used to quantify repertoire sharing. TCRdb provides this immuneACCESS table in a form limited to in-frame rearrangements. Some clones are lacking; in checked studies, under half of them reflect an unresolved V gene, and why the rest are absent is not known. D and trimming were read from the DNA, whereas the V and J calls and clone size are those reported in that table. In all, the sample holds nearly 350,000 clones, and approximately 9.9% of those were seen once. The ten biggest clones cover roughly 1% of the sample.

The full study reports these points: HLA sub-analyses involved small numbers of individuals, so any influence of HLA type on TCRB rearrangement remained unresolved. Shorter templates might have been favored by PCR, but patient and control samples were amplified and corrected together, so both groups would have been affected equally by any skew. Because cDNA was sequenced instead of genomic DNA, highly expressing activated cells could be over-represented, though the groups showed no difference in activation or CD3 levels. Naive, central memory and regulatory TCRB repertoires appeared more similar among patients than among healthy donors. A moderate but significant shortening of TCRB CDR3 length was observed in type 1 diabetes patients in all four CD4+ subsets. Patients with type 1 diabetes made fewer insertions and deleted more nucleotides at VDJ recombination sites, implying thymic rearrangement abnormalities.

Material: central memory CD4+ T cells from blood. The sequence came from a young man with type 1 diabetes.

This receptor carries the CDR3 CASLLFAGGSGYTF. The nucleotide sequence is given as TGCGCCAGCCTACTCTTCGCCGGTGGATCTGGCTACACCTTC. The receptor chain draws on TRBV5-1 and TRBJ1-2; the D gene is not confidently resolved. V and J are truncated by 7 bases and 7 bases respectively, leaving an intervening sequence of 20 bases. The CDR1 and CDR2 encoded by the germline V gene are SGHRS and YFSETQ. Counted from cysteine to phenylalanine, this CDR3 has 14 amino acids. Solely the CDR3 DNA is kept, with 42 bases framed from the first base.